The next 25 T cell receptor beta chains were all read from a single sample in a study of human T cells and chemical hapten exposure. Time point reported: patch test 1, 2 weeks after DPC sensitization. Specified treatment: therapeutic diphenylcyclopropenone sensitization with weekly scalp DPC. MiXCR, applied by TCRdb to the RACE reads, yields one record per CDR3 protein. The sample lists 120,000 or so distinct CDR3 sequences; around 15% were seen once. Sequenced material: whole blood, taken in connection with sensitization to the hapten diphenylcyclopropenone (DPC). The receptors originated from a man aged 18 to 29 with alopecia areata. Some clones in this sample may be carry-over from other donors' samples.

The chain employs TRBV7-8 and TRBJ2-7; D is unclear. V lost 1 base and J 3 bases, leaving 13 bases between the germline ends. Per germline, CDR1 SGHVS and CDR2 FQNEAQ. This CDR3 has 15 amino acids. The CDR3 loop reads CASSLEGGSGYEQYV. The CDR3 region has the DNA TGTGCCAGCAGCTTAGAGGGCGGTTCCGGCTACGAGCAGTACGTC.

This chain joins TRBV29-1 and TRBJ2-7; TRBD1 matches at 7 bases. The CDR3 extends over 13 amino acids. The V and J ends lost 6 bases and 0 bases, in that order; junction bases with no gene match: 5. CDR1 is SQVTM and CDR2 is ANQGSEA in the germline V gene. The DNA for the CDR3 is TGCAGCGTAAAGACAGGGAGCTCCTACGAGCAGTACTTC. It specifies CSVKTGSSYEQYF.

V is TRBV6-2 or TRBV6-3 and J is TRBJ1-5, with D unclear. Germline loops: CDR1 MNHEY, CDR2 SVGEGT. The CDR3 length is 13 residues. With 3 bases removed from V and 6 bases from J, the gap between germline ends came to 9 bases. The CDR3 nucleotides are TGTGCCAGCAGTTATGGTTCGTCTCAGCCCCAGCATTTT. Translating it yields CASSYGSSQPQHF.

This sequence joins TRBV9 and TRBJ2-2; no clear D. The CDR3 has 16 residues. Trimming pared 0 bases from V and 1 base from J, leaving 10 bases between. Germline V lookup: CDR1 SGDLS, CDR2 YYNGEE. The CDR3 here is CASSVASYKNTGELFF. CDR3 coding DNA: TGTGCCAGCAGCGTAGCTAGTTACAAGAACACCGGGGAGCTGTTTTTT.

The V call is TRBV29-1, the J call TRBJ2-1; no firm D call. Germline lookup yields CDR1 SQVTM and CDR2 ANQGSEA. V was cut by 5 bases and J by 5 bases, with 4 bases left in between. This CDR3 contains 10 residues. CDR3 DNA sequence: TGCAGCGTTAGGAACAATGAGCAGTTCTTC. Translated, it gives CSVRNNEQFF.

This rearrangement joins TRBV19 to TRBJ1-1; no reliable D call. This CDR3 is built from 16 residues. The germline V gene has CDR1 LNHDA and CDR2 SQIVND (reference sequence). V dropped 0 bases and J dropped 2 bases, with 13 bases sitting between them. This chain's CDR3 is CASSIDSEGRNTEAFF. The CDR3 bases are TGTGCCAGTAGTATAGATTCCGAGGGCAGAAACACTGAAGCTTTCTTT.

Ten or more counts support this clonotype. The rearrangement uses TRBV29-1 and TRBJ2-2; TRBD1 aligns across 8 bases. The germline CDR1 and CDR2 sequences are SQVTM and ANQGSEA. The CDR3 sequence is 14 residues long. The junction had 4 bases not matched to a gene; V was cut back by 4 bases and J by 3 bases. The chain's CDR3 is CSVARGQDTGELFF. Written as DNA, the CDR3 is TGCAGCGTTGCCAGGGGGCAGGACACCGGGGAGCTGTTTTTT.

The chain employs TRBV20-1 and TRBJ2-7, with TRBD1 matching over 12 bases. This CDR3 spans 15 amino acids. Germline V gene lookup returns CDR1 DFQATT and CDR2 SNEGSKA (reference sequence). V was clipped by 2 bases and J by 3 bases; unmatched bases: 5. CDR3 DNA: TGCAGTGCTAGAAGGGGGACAGGGGGCATCTACGAGCAGTACTTC. Translated, it gives CSARRGTGGIYEQYF.

This clonotype was detected a few times. The genes are TRBV4-2 and TRBJ1-2; 7 nucleotides agree with TRBD1. Losses at the gene ends were 1 base for V and 6 bases for J; bases not matched to a gene: 5. Germline V CDR1 and CDR2: LGHNA, YNFKEQ. The CDR3 runs to 14 residues. The CDR3 bases are TGTGCCAGCAGCCAAGGGCGACAGGGCGATGGCTACACCTTC. This translates into CASSQGRQGDGYTF.

The CDR3: CASSQGFLAQFENIQYF. CDR3 bases: TGTGCCAGCAGCCAAGGTTTCCTGGCACAGTTCGAAAACATTCAGTACTTC. The J gene is TRBJ2-4, the V gene TRBV14, with D uncertain. This CDR3 has 17 amino acids. V was cut by 1 base and J by 5 bases, with 18 bases left in between. The germline CDR1 and CDR2 sequences are SGHDN and FVKESK.

This clonotype occurred a few times. The chain recombines TRBV12-3 or TRBV12-4 with TRBJ1-2; D gene unclear. Trimming cost V 4 bases and J 5 bases, with 8 bases left between them. The CDR3 contains 12 residues. The CDR3 loop is CASSSDGYGYTF. CDR3 sequence (DNA): TGTGCCAGCAGTTCCGACGGGTATGGCTACACCTTC.

This clonotype was detected a few times. The V call is TRBV11-2, the J call TRBJ2-7, with a weak D call TRBD1 (5 bases). The ends were cut back, 4 bases at V and 6 bases at J, with 25 bases in the middle. CDR3 length equals 17 residues. Looked up from germline, CDR1 is SGHAT and CDR2 is FQNNGV. The CDR3 is CASSSGSTRVGYFEQYF. CDR3 nucleotide sequence: TGTGCCAGCAGCTCGGGTTCGACCAGGGTCGGATACTTCGAGCAGTACTTC.

A few counts support this clonotype. The chain couples TRBV3-1 to TRBJ1-2; TRBD1 might be the D (5 bases). CDR1 is LGHDT, CDR2 YNNKEL, per germline (reference sequence). V was pared by 3 bases and J by 2 bases, with 16 bases between. This CDR3 comprises 16 residues. The CDR3 DNA reads TGTGCCAGCAGCCAGGCCTACAGGAGAGCGAACTATGGCTACACCTTC. Protein product: CASSQAYRRANYGYTF.

The rearrangement uses TRBV4-1 and TRBJ1-1, with a weak D call TRBD1 (5 bases). The germline V and J ends were trimmed by 1 base and 7 bases, with 16 bases remaining between them. The germline V gene has CDR1 MGHRA and CDR2 YSYEKL. CDR3 length: 15 residues. The DNA for the CDR3 is TGCGCCAGCAGCCAAGTAGGAGGGGCAAACCTTGAAGCTTTCTTT. Translating gives CASSQVGGANLEAFF.

This clonotype was detected only once. This chain links TRBV29-1 with TRBJ2-2; D gene unclear. Germline CDR1 is SQVTM and CDR2 is ANQGSEA. The CDR3 is 16 residues long. V shed 3 bases and J shed 0 bases, with 14 bases lying between them. CDR3 bases: TGCAGCGTTGAGACCTCCTACAGTGCGAACACCGGGGAGCTGTTTTTT. Encoded protein: CSVETSYSANTGELFF.

The CDR3 nucleotides are TGTGCCAGCAGCTCCGACAGGGCTCAGCCCTACAATGAGCAGTTCTTC. Its translation is CASSSDRAQPYNEQFF. V gene TRBV7-9 combines with J gene TRBJ2-1, with 7 bases matching TRBD1. CDR1 and CDR2 (germline): SEHNR, FQNEAQ (reference sequence). The V and J ends lost 4 bases and 2 bases, in that order; junction bases with no gene match: 8. CDR3 length: 16 residues.

The chain recombines TRBV7-2 with TRBJ1-1, with 10 bases identical to TRBD1. V lost 5 bases and J lost 8; bases outside the gene matches: 11. The germline V gene encodes CDR1 SGHTA and CDR2 FQGNSA. This CDR3 contains 15 residues. The CDR3 is CASSPPWDRGREAFF. In DNA, the CDR3 is TGTGCCAGCAGCCCACCTTGGGACAGGGGAAGGGAAGCTTTCTTT.

A few counts support this clonotype. The chain links TRBV3-1 to TRBJ1-5; a possible D gene is TRBD1 (6 bases). The CDR3 runs to 14 residues. Trimming left V 5 bases short and J 5 bases short, with 13 bases between. Germline V gene sequence: CDR1 LGHDT, CDR2 YNNKEL (reference sequence). DNA of the CDR3: TGTGCCAGCAGCGATCTGGGGGGCGATCAGCCCCAGCATTTT. It yields the protein CASSDLGGDQPQHF.

Ten or more counts support this clonotype. The V call is TRBV7-6, the J call TRBJ1-1, with D perhaps matching TRBD1 (5 bases). CDR3 length: 14 residues. The germline CDR1 and CDR2 sequences are SGHVS and FNYEAQ. V gave up 5 bases and J gave up 6 bases, with 16 bases separating them. The CDR3 DNA reads as TGTGCCAGCAGCCGGGGACGAGGGGCAGCTGAAGCTTTCTTT. Its protein product is CASSRGRGAAEAFF.

This chain links TRBV7-9 with TRBJ2-3; D is possibly TRBD1 (6 bases). This CDR3 contains 12 residues. Germline loops: CDR1 SEHNR, CDR2 FQNEAQ (reference sequence). With 6 bases removed from V and 6 bases from J, the gap between germline ends came to 10 bases. Here the CDR3 DNA reads TGTGCCAGCAGGAAAGACAGGGATACGCAGTATTTT. It translates to CASRKDRDTQYF. Using reference TRBV7-9 and TRBJ2-3 for the parts outside the CDR3, the full variable domain is DTGVSQNPRHKITKRGQNVTFRCDPISEHNRLYWYRQTLGQGPEFLTYFQNEAQLEKSRLLSDRFSAERPKGSFSTLEIQRTEQGDSAMYLCASRKDRDTQYFGPGTRLTVL.

The rearrangement joins TRBV18 to TRBJ1-5; D is perhaps TRBD1 (5 bases). CDR1 is KGHSH and CDR2 is LQKENI in the germline V gene. The CDR3 has 14 amino acids. V was pared by 1 base and J by 4 bases, with 8 bases between. CDR3 nucleotides: TGTGCCAGCTCACCACTTGGGGGGAATCAGCCCCAGCATTTT. Translated: CASSPLGGNQPQHF.

This chain joins TRBV12-3 or TRBV12-4 and TRBJ1-1; D call uncertain. Trimming removed 5 bases from V and 7 bases from J, with 5 bases in between. This CDR3 comprises 10 residues. This CDR3 reads CASSRVEAFF. CDR3 bases: TGTGCCAGCAGTAGGGTTGAAGCTTTCTTT.

There are many counts of this clonotype. The J gene is TRBJ1-2, the V gene TRBV3-1, with unresolved D. Trimming left V 5 bases short and J 7 bases short, with 11 bases between. Germline V lookup: CDR1 LGHDT, CDR2 YNNKEL (reference sequence). The CDR3 is made up of 12 amino acids. Written as DNA, the CDR3 is TGTGCCAGCAGCGCTCAAAGGACTGGCTACACCTTC. Protein product: CASSAQRTGYTF.

This clonotype was detected ten times or more. The chain recombines TRBV2 with TRBJ1-4, with D perhaps TRBD1 (5 bases). This CDR3 has 12 residues. Germline CDR1 reads SNHLY; CDR2 reads FYNNEI. The V and J ends lost 5 bases and 7 bases respectively, with 8 bases between them. The CDR3 bases are TGTGCCAGCAGTCGACAGATTGAAAAACTGTTTTTT. Encoded protein: CASSRQIEKLFF. Variable domain in full (rest from reference TRBV2 and TRBJ1-4): EPEVTQTPSHQVTQMGQEVILRCVPISNHLYFYWYRQILGQKVEFLVSFYNNEISEKSEIFDDQFSVERPDGSNFTLKIRSTKLEDSAMYFCASSRQIEKLFFGSGTQLSVL.

This chain connects TRBV24-1 to TRBJ2-1; 7 nucleotides align to TRBD1. This CDR3 region has 13 residues. J gave up 7 bases and V 8 bases, and 7 bases lay outside the gene matches. The V gene's germline CDR1 is KGHDR and CDR2 SFDVKD. The CDR3 loop reads CATKGGQSNEQFF. The CDR3 coding sequence is TGTGCCACCAAAGGGGGCCAGAGTAATGAGCAGTTCTTC.